These T cell receptor beta chains were read from a single sample in a study of vaccination and CD4 T cells after COVID-19. Their specific antigens are unknown. From the PCR reads, TCRdb called clonotypes with MiXCR, one entry per CDR3 protein. The table lists some 11,000 distinct CDR3 sequences, 75% to 85% of them singletons. The sequenced sample consisted of CD4+ T cells from blood, cultured in vitro. The receptors derive from a human donor who had recovered from COVID-19. The CDR3 runs from the conserved cysteine through the conserved F or W. A D gene is named only where the DNA matches it firmly. Clone sizes are given selectively: once, few, many, or a class where the clone is expanded.

length	V	D	size	J	CDR3	DNA
14	TRBV6-1	.	.	TRBJ1-3	CASSPPPTGNTIYF	TGTGCCAGCAGTCCACCGCCGACTGGAAACACCATATATTTT
13	TRBV7-9	.	.	TRBJ1-2	CASSQNIRYGYTF	TGTGCCAGCAGCCAGAACATCCGCTATGGCTACACCTTC
13	TRBV7-9	.	.	TRBJ2-5	CASYRTAQETQYF	TGTGCCAGCTATCGGACAGCCCAAGAGACCCAGTACTTC
15	TRBV12-3/TRBV12-4	.	.	TRBJ1-4	CASSGVGGLREKLFF	TGTGCCAGCAGTGGGGTAGGGGGTCTTAGGGAAAAACTGTTTTTT
16	TRBV7-9	.	.	TRBJ1-6	CASSLAGGRSNSPLHF	TGTGCCAGCAGCTTAGCGGGGGGGAGAAGTAATTCACCCCTCCACTTT
14	TRBV6-1	.	few	TRBJ2-7	CASSPQGTGYEQYF	TGTGCCAGCAGTCCCCAGGGTACGGGATACGAGCAGTACTTC
14	TRBV6-5	.	.	TRBJ2-7	CASSWGVTPYEQYF	TGTGCCAGCAGTTGGGGAGTGACCCCCTACGAGCAGTACTTC
14	TRBV7-9	TRBD1	few	TRBJ1-5	CASSLGQEYQPQHF	TGTGCCAGCAGCCTCGGACAGGAATATCAGCCCCAGCATTTT
16	TRBV4-2	.	few	TRBJ1-5	CASSLHLTVGDQPQHF	TGTGCCAGCAGCCTTCACCTGACGGTGGGAGATCAGCCCCAGCATTTT
14	TRBV28	.	.	TRBJ2-5	CASSPPGLRETQYF	TGTGCCAGCAGTCCCCCGGGACTGAGGGAGACCCAGTACTTC
15	TRBV6-1	.	once	TRBJ2-3	CASRAQGFIADTQYF	TGTGCCAGCAGAGCACAGGGTTTCATAGCAGATACGCAGTATTTT
12	TRBV15	.	few	TRBJ2-2	CATSTFTGELFF	TGTGCCACCAGCACATTCACCGGGGAGCTGTTTTTT
20	TRBV7-2	TRBD2	medium-sized	TRBJ2-7	CASTGGRGDASGGSSYEQYF	TGTGCCAGCACCGGCGGTAGGGGGGATGCTAGCGGGGGCAGTTCCTACGAGCAGTACTTC
13	TRBV20-1	.	.	TRBJ2-1	CSARGGLGNEQFF	TGCAGTGCTAGAGGAGGGCTCGGCAATGAGCAGTTCTTC
16	TRBV27	.	.	TRBJ1-5	CTSSLSRPGSNQPQHF	TGCACCAGCAGTTTATCTCGCCCAGGGAGCAATCAGCCCCAGCATTTT
12	TRBV6-1	TRBD1	.	TRBJ1-2	CASSTGQGRYTF	TGTGCCAGCAGTACCGGACAGGGCCGCTACACCTTC
13	TRBV30	.	.	TRBJ2-7	CAWSYDRVYEQYF	TGTGCCTGGAGTTATGACAGAGTATACGAGCAGTACTTC
16	TRBV7-6	TRBD2	.	TRBJ2-5	CASSQLAGGPGETQYF	TGTGCCAGCAGCCAACTAGCGGGAGGGCCGGGAGAGACCCAGTACTTC
15	TRBV20-1	TRBD1	.	TRBJ1-2	CSASGDRGPRYGYTF	TGCAGTGCTAGTGGGGACAGGGGGCCGCGGTATGGCTACACCTTC
10	TRBV28	.	.	TRBJ2-7	CATLRHEQYF	TGTGCCACCCTACGTCACGAGCAGTACTTC
15	TRBV6-1	.	few	TRBJ1-2	CASRTSGQFNYGYTF	TGTGCCAGCAGGACCTCGGGGCAGTTTAACTATGGCTACACCTTC
13	TRBV19	.	.	TRBJ2-7	CASSMKNSYEQYF	TGTGCCAGTAGTATGAAAAACTCCTACGAGCAGTACTTC
13	TRBV7-2	.	.	TRBJ2-3	CASSLIVGDTQYF	TGTGCCAGCAGCTTAATCGTAGGGGATACGCAGTATTTT
12	TRBV7-2	.	.	TRBJ2-5	CASSWAGRTQYF	TGTGCCAGCAGCTGGGCCGGGAGGACCCAGTACTTC
15	TRBV29-1	.	.	TRBJ2-1	CSVNPTLRPNNEQFF	TGCAGCGTGAACCCGACGCTCAGGCCTAACAATGAGCAGTTCTTC
14	TRBV6-1	.	.	TRBJ2-3	CASSAQAGTDTQYF	TGTGCCAGCAGTGCCCAGGCAGGCACAGATACGCAGTATTTT
14	TRBV6-5	.	.	TRBJ1-1	CASSYSPTWGTTFF	TGTGCCAGCAGTTACTCCCCCACTTGGGGCACGACTTTCTTT
13	TRBV10-2	.	.	TRBJ1-2	CASMGQTDYGYTF	TGCGCCAGCATGGGGCAGACTGACTATGGCTACACCTTC
16	TRBV6-1	.	.	TRBJ2-5	CASSDLVAAYQETQYF	TGTGCCAGCAGTGATCTGGTAGCGGCGTACCAAGAGACCCAGTACTTC
14	TRBV6-2/TRBV6-3	TRBD1	few	TRBJ1-2	CASGRTGANYGYTF	TGTGCCAGCGGCAGGACAGGGGCGAACTATGGCTACACCTTC
13	TRBV20-1	.	.	TRBJ2-3	CICSDRRTDTQYF	TGCATTTGTAGCGACAGACGCACAGATACGCAGTATTTT
13	TRBV24-1	.	few	TRBJ1-2	CATGGGANYGYTF	TGTGCCACCGGCGGGGGAGCTAACTATGGCTACACCTTC
13	TRBV20-1	.	few	TRBJ2-2	CSVLTPITGELFF	TGCAGTGTCTTGACCCCGATCACCGGGGAGCTGTTTTTT
13	TRBV20-1	.	.	TRBJ1-1	CVAHHRPRGLAFF	TGCGTCGCGCATCACAGGCCACGGGGGCTAGCTTTCTTT
16	TRBV7-9	.	.	TRBJ1-2	CASSPLGLTGLGGYTF	TGTGCCAGCAGCCCACTGGGCTTGACAGGATTGGGTGGCTACACCTTC
14	TRBV5-6	.	.	TRBJ1-6	CASSLAQLNSPLHF	TGTGCCAGCAGCTTGGCTCAGCTTAATTCACCCCTCCACTTT
15	TRBV18	.	.	TRBJ2-2	CASSPQTMRTGELFF	TGTGCCAGCTCACCACAAACTATGAGGACCGGGGAGCTGTTTTTT
16	TRBV6-5	TRBD1	.	TRBJ1-1	CASSYLRQGARTEAFF	TGTGCCAGCAGTTATTTACGACAGGGGGCGCGAACTGAAGCTTTCTTT
16	TRBV30	TRBD1	.	TRBJ2-3	CAWSVSRQGGPDTQYF	TGTGCCTGGAGTGTCTCGAGACAGGGGGGGCCAGATACGCAGTATTTT
15	TRBV7-2	.	.	TRBJ2-5	CASSLAVGLGETQYF	TGTGCCAGCAGCTTAGCGGTGGGGTTAGGAGAGACCCAGTACTTC
16	TRBV7-2	.	.	TRBJ1-3	CASSTRGGGHGNTIYF	TGTGCCAGCAGCACCAGGGGCGGGGGACACGGAAACACCATATATTTT
13	TRBV10-3	.	.	TRBJ1-6	CAISDPRGSPLHF	TGTGCCATCAGTGACCCCAGGGGCTCACCCCTCCACTTT
14	TRBV7-9	TRBD1	.	TRBJ1-2	CASSQIQGIYGYTF	TGTGCCAGCAGCCAGATACAGGGGATCTATGGCTACACCTTC
14	TRBV19	TRBD1	.	TRBJ1-2	CASSIRTGNYGYTF	TGTGCCAGTAGTATAAGGACAGGGAACTATGGCTACACCTTC
13	TRBV20-1	.	once	TRBJ2-2	CSAEGTRTGELFF	TGCAGTGCAGAGGGTACGCGGACCGGGGAGCTGTTTTTT
15	TRBV20-1	.	.	TRBJ2-5	CSARDAAQGSETQYF	TGCAGTGCTAGAGATGCAGCGCAGGGGAGTGAGACCCAGTACTTC
15	TRBV24-1	.	.	TRBJ1-5	CATSDPRGRGQPQHF	TGTGCCACCAGTGATCCGCGCGGCAGGGGTCAGCCCCAGCATTTT
15	TRBV2	TRBD2	.	TRBJ2-1	CASRPAGGGYNEQFF	TGTGCCAGCAGACCAGCGGGAGGAGGTTACAATGAGCAGTTCTTC
14	TRBV10-3	.	.	TRBJ2-7	CAIRAFQAVGEQYF	TGTGCCATCAGAGCCTTCCAGGCGGTGGGGGAGCAGTACTTC
16	TRBV6-1	TRBD1	.	TRBJ1-3	CASSADRALSGNTIYF	TGTGCCAGCAGTGCCGACAGGGCTCTCTCTGGAAACACCATATATTTT
13	TRBV27	.	.	TRBJ1-1	CASSFPGWTEAFF	TGTGCCAGCAGTTTTCCGGGATGGACTGAAGCTTTCTTT
15	TRBV20-1	TRBD2	.	TRBJ2-3	CSAWGGLAAVNTQYF	TGCAGTGCTTGGGGGGGACTAGCGGCAGTGAATACGCAGTATTTT
14	TRBV2	TRBD1	few	TRBJ1-6	CASSGQGDNSPLHF	TGTGCCAGCAGTGGACAGGGTGATAATTCACCCCTCCACTTT
12	TRBV20-1	.	.	TRBJ2-5	CSAIRIQETQYF	TGCAGTGCTATCAGAATCCAAGAGACCCAGTACTTC
13	TRBV6-1	.	.	TRBJ2-5	CASRKRFQETQYF	TGTGCCAGCAGAAAAAGATTCCAAGAGACCCAGTACTTC
16	TRBV25-1	.	.	TRBJ1-3	CASSQPGPNSGNTIYF	TGTGCCAGCAGTCAACCGGGACCAAACTCTGGAAACACCATATATTTT
17	TRBV6-2/TRBV6-3	TRBD1	few	TRBJ1-5	CASSRTRQGDSNQPQHF	TGTGCCAGCAGTCGAACTCGACAGGGCGATAGCAATCAGCCCCAGCATTTT
18	TRBV9	TRBD1	few	TRBJ1-5	CASSVGTGGPSSNQPQHF	TGTGCCAGCAGCGTCGGGACAGGGGGGCCCTCTAGCAATCAGCCCCAGCATTTT
15	TRBV30	.	.	TRBJ2-5	CAWRVPLVRQETQYF	TGTGCCTGGAGGGTGCCTTTGGTGCGGCAAGAGACCCAGTACTTC